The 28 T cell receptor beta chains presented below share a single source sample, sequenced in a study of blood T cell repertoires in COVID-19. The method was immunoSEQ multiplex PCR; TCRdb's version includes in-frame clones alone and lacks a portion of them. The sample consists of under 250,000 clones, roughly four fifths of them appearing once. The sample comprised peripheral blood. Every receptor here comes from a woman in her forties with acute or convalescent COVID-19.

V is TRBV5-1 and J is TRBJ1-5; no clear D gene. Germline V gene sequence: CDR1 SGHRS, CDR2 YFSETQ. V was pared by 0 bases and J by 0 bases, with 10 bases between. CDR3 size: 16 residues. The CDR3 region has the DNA TGCGCCAGCAGCTTGGCGGGTGGTGATAGCAATCAGCCCCAGCATTTT. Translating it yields CASSLAGGDSNQPQHF. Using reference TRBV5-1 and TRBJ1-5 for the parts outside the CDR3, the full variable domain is KAGVTQTPRYLIKTRGQQVTLSCSPISGHRSVSWYQQTPGQGLQFLFEYFSETQRNKGNFPGRFSGRQFSNSRSEMNVSTLELGDSALYLCASSLAGGDSNQPQHFGDGTRLSIL.

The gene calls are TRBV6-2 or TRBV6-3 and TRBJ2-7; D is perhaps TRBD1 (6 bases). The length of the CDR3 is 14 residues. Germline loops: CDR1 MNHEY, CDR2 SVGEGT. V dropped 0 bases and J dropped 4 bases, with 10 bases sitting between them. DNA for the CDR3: TGTGCCAGCAGTTACTCGGGACACTCTTACGAGCAGTACTTC. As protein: CASSYSGHSYEQYF.

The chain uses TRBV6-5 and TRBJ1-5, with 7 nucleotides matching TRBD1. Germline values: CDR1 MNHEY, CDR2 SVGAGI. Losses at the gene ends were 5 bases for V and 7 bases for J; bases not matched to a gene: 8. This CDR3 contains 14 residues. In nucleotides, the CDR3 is TGTGCCAGCAGTAAGACAGGGCTGGGGCAGCCCCAGCATTTT. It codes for CASSKTGLGQPQHF.

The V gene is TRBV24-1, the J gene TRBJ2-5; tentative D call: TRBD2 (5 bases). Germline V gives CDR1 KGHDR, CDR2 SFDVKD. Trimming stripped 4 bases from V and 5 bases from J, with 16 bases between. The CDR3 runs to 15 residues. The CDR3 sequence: CATSDPAGVSETQYF. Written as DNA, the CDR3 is TGTGCCACCAGTGACCCGGCCGGGGTATCGGAGACCCAGTACTTC.

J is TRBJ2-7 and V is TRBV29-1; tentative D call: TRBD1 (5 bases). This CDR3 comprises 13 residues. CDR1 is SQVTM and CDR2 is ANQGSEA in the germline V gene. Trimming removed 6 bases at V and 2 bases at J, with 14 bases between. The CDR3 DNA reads TGCAGCGTCCAACAGGATACCCCCTACGAGCAGTACTTC. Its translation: CSVQQDTPYEQYF.

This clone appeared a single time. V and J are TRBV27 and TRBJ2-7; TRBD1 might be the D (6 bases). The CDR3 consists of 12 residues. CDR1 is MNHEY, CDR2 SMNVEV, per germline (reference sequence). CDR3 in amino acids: CVSGHVAYEQYF. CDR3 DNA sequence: TGTGTCTCGGGACACGTAGCCTACGAGCAGTACTTC.

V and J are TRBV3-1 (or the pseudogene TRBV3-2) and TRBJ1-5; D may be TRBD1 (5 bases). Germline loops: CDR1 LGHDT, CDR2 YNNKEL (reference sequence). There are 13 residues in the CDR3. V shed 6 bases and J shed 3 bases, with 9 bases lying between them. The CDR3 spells CASSRQLNQPQHF. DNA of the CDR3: TGTGCCAGCAGTCGACAGCTCAATCAGCCCCAGCATTTT.

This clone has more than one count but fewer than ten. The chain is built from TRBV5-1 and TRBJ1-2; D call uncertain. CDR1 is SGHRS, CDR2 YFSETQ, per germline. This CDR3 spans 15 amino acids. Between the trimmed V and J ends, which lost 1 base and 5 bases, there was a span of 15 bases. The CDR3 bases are TGCGCCAGCAGCTTGAAGGAAGATAGCCGTTATGGCTACACCTTC. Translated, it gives CASSLKEDSRYGYTF.

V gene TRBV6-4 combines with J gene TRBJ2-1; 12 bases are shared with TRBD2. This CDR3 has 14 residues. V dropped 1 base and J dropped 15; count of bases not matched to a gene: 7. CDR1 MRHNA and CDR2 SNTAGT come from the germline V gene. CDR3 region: CASSDWLAGGPRFF. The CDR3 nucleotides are TGTGCCAGCAGTGACTGGCTAGCGGGGGGGCCGCGGTTCTTC.

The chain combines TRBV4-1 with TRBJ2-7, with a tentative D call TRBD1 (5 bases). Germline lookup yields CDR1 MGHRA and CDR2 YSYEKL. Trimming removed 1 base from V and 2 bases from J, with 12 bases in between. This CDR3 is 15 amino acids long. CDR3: CASSQVGDGAYEQYF. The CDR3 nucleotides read TGCGCCAGCAGCCAAGTAGGGGATGGGGCCTACGAGCAGTACTTC.

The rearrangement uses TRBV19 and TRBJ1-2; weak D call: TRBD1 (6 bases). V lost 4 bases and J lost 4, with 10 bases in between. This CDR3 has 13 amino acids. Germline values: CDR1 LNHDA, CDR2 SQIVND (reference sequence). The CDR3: CASSTTGAYGYTF. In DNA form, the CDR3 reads TGTGCCAGTAGTACGACAGGCGCCTATGGCTACACCTTC. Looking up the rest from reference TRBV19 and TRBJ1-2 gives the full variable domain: DGGITQSPKYLFRKEGQNVTLSCEQNLNHDAMYWYRQDPGQGLRLIYYSQIVNDFQKGDIAEGYSVSREKKESFPLTVTSAQKNPTAFYLCASSTTGAYGYTFGSGTRLTVV.

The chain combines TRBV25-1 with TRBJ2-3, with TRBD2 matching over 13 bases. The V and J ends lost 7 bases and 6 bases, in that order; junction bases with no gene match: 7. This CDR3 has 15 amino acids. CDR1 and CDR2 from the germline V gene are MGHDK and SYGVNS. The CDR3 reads CASTTSGRAEDTQYF. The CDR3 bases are TGTGCCAGCACAACTAGCGGGAGGGCCGAGGATACGCAGTATTTT.

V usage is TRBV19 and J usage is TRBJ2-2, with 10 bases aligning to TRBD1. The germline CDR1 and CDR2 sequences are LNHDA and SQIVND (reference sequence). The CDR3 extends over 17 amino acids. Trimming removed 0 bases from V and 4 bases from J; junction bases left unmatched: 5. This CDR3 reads CASSIEQGTGVTGELFF. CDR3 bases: TGTGCCAGTAGTATAGAACAAGGGACAGGGGTCACCGGGGAGCTGTTTTTT.

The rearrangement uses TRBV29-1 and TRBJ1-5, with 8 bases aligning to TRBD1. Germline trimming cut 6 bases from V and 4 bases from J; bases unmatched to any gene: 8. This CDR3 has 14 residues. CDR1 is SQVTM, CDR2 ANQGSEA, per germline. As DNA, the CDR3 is TGCAGCGTCGCGGACAGGGTCGGTAATCAGCCCCAGCATTTT. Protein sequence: CSVADRVGNQPQHF.

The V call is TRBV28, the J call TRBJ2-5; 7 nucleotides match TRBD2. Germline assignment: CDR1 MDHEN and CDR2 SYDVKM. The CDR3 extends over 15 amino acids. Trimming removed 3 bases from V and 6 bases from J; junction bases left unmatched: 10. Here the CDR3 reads CASSFIARERKTQYF. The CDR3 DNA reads TGTGCCAGCAGTTTTATCGCGCGGGAGCGGAAGACCCAGTACTTC.

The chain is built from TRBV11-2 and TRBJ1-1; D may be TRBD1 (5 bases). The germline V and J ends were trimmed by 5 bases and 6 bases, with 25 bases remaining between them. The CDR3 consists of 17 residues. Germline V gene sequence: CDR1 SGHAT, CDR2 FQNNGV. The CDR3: CASSPFGGVSGSAEAFF. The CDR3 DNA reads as TGTGCCAGCAGCCCATTCGGGGGGGTTTCTGGGAGTGCTGAAGCTTTCTTT. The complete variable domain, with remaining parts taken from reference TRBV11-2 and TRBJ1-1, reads EAGVAQSPRYKIIEKRQSVAFWCNPISGHATLYWYQQILGQGPKLLIQFQNNGVVDDSQLPKDRFSAERLKGVDSTLKIQPAKLEDSAVYLCASSPFGGVSGSAEAFFGQGTRLTVV.

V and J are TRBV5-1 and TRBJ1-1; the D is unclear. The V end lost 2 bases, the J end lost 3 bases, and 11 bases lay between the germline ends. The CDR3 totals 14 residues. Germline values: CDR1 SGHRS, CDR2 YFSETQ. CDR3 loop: CASSFSGWDTEAFF. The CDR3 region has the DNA TGCGCCAGCAGCTTCTCAGGATGGGACACTGAAGCTTTCTTT. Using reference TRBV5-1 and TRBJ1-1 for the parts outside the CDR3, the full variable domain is KAGVTQTPRYLIKTRGQQVTLSCSPISGHRSVSWYQQTPGQGLQFLFEYFSETQRNKGNFPGRFSGRQFSNSRSEMNVSTLELGDSALYLCASSFSGWDTEAFFGQGTRLTVV.

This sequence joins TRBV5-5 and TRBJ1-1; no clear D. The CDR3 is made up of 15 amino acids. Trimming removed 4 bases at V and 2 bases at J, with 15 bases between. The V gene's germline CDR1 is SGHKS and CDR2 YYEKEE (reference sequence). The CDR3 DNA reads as TGTGCCAGCAGCCTCACTAGGCAGTTAAACACTGAAGCTTTCTTT. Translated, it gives CASSLTRQLNTEAFF.

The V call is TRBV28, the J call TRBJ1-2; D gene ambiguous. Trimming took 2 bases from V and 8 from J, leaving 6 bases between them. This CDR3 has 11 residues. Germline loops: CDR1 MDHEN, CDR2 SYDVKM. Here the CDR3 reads CASSLRGGYTF. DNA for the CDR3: TGTGCCAGCAGTTTAAGAGGGGGCTACACCTTC.

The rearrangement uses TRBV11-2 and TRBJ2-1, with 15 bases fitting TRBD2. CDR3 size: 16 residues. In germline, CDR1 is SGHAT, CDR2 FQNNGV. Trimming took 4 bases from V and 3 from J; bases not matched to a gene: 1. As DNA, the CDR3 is TGTGCCAGCAGCTCGGGACTAGCGGGGGGCTACAATGAGCAGTTCTTC. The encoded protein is CASSSGLAGGYNEQFF.

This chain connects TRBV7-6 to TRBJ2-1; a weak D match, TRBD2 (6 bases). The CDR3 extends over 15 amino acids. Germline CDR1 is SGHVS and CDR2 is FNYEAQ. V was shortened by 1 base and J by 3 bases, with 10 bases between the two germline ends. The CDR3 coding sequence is TGTGCCAGCAGCTTAGGGGGCGGGGTCTACAATGAGCAGTTCTTC. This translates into CASSLGGGVYNEQFF.

Written as DNA, the CDR3 is TGTGCCAGCTCACCACGAACGGGGGGCTGGGACACTGAAGCTTTCTTT. Protein sequence: CASSPRTGGWDTEAFF. The V and J genes are TRBV18 and TRBJ1-1, with TRBD1 as a possible D gene (6 bases). Trimming removed 1 base from V and 3 bases from J, with 15 bases in between. This CDR3 is built from 16 residues. Germline CDR1 and CDR2: KGHSH and LQKENI.

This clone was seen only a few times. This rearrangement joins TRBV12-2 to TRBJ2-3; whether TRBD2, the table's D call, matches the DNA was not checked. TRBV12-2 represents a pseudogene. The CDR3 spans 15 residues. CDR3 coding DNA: TGTGCAAGTCGCTTGAAGCGGGGGGTAGCAGATACGCAGTATTTT. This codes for CASRLKRGVADTQYF.

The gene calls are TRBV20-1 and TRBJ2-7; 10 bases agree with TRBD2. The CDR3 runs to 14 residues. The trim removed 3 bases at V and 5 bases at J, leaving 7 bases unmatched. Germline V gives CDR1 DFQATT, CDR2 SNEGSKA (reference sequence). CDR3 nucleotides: TGCAGTGCTAGTCCCCTAGCGGGAGTACACGAGCAGTACTTC. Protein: CSASPLAGVHEQYF.

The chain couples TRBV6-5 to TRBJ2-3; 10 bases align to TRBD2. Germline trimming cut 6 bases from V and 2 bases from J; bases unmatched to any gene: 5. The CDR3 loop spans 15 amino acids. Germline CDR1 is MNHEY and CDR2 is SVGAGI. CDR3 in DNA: TGTGCCAGCAGGACACTAGCGGGACACACAGATACGCAGTATTTT. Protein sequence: CASRTLAGHTDTQYF.

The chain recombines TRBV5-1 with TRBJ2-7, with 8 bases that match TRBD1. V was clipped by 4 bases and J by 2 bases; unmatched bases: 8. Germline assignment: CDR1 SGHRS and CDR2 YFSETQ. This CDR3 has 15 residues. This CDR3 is CASSPGQGFTYEQYF. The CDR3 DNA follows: TGCGCCAGCAGCCCAGGACAGGGATTCACCTACGAGCAGTACTTC. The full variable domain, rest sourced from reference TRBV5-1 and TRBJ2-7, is KAGVTQTPRYLIKTRGQQVTLSCSPISGHRSVSWYQQTPGQGLQFLFEYFSETQRNKGNFPGRFSGRQFSNSRSEMNVSTLELGDSALYLCASSPGQGFTYEQYFGPGTRLTVT.

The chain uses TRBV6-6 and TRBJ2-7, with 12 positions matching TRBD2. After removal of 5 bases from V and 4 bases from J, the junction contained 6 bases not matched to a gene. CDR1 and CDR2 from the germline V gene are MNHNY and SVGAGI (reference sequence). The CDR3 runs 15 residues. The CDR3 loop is CASSNSGTSGYEQYF. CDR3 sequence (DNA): TGTGCCAGCAGTAATTCCGGGACTAGCGGGTACGAGCAGTACTTC.

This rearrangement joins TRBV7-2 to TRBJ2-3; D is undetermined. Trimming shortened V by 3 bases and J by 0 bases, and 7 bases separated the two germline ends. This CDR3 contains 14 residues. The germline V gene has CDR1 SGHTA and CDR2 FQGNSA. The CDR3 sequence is CASSFSSSTDTQYF. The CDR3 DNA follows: TGTGCCAGCAGCTTTTCGTCCAGCACAGATACGCAGTATTTT.